The next 21 T cell receptor beta chains were all read from a single sample in a study of T cell changes during pregnancy in multiple sclerosis. Clones were read by immunoSEQ multiplex PCR, and TCRdb kept only the in-frame ones, dropping some. The data contain fewer than 65,000 clones, 90% to 95% of them singletons. The sample consisted of peripheral blood, taken in the third trimester of pregnancy. The receptors were sampled from a female donor in good health, enrolled as a control in a pregnancy study.

The chain employs TRBV5-1 and TRBJ2-5, with D maybe TRBD1 (6 bases). Germline CDR1 is SGHRS and CDR2 is YFSETQ. Trimming took 2 bases from V and 7 from J, leaving 12 bases between them. The CDR3 consists of 13 residues. The CDR3 DNA sequence: TGCGCCAGCAGCTTCGGACAGAGGGGGACCCAGTACTTC. Translation gives CASSFGQRGTQYF.

V and J are TRBV19 and TRBJ1-1; weak D call: TRBD1 (6 bases). Trimming pared 5 bases from V and 8 bases from J, leaving 12 bases between. CDR1 is LNHDA and CDR2 is SQIVND in the germline V gene (reference sequence). CDR3 size: 12 residues. The chain's CDR3 is CASSHGQTEAFF. CDR3 sequence (DNA): TGTGCCAGTAGTCACGGACAGACAGAAGCTTTCTTT.

The J gene is TRBJ1-5, the V gene TRBV28; possibly TRBD1 for D (6 bases). The CDR3 totals 16 residues. Germline V gene sequence: CDR1 MDHEN, CDR2 SYDVKM. The V end was cut by 2 bases, the J end by 4 bases, with 15 bases between. The CDR3 DNA reads as TGTGCCAGCAGTTTAGAACAGGGACCACTTAATCAGCCCCAGCATTTT. Its protein is CASSLEQGPLNQPQHF.

The chain links TRBV6-1 to TRBJ2-3, with a tentative D call TRBD2 (6 bases). Germline CDR1 and CDR2: MNHNS and SASEGT. Between the trimmed V and J ends, which lost 2 bases and 2 bases, there was a span of 17 bases. This CDR3 has 17 amino acids. This CDR3 reads CASSELDAGLNTDTQYF. As DNA, the CDR3 is TGTGCCAGCAGTGAACTAGATGCGGGACTCAACACAGATACGCAGTATTTT.

V is TRBV28 and J is TRBJ2-5; D gene ambiguous. This CDR3 is built from 14 residues. Germline lookup yields CDR1 MDHEN and CDR2 SYDVKM. Between the trimmed V and J ends, which lost 1 base and 5 bases, there was a span of 11 bases. CDR3 sequence reads: CASSLFLAGETQYF. The CDR3 bases are TGTGCCAGCAGTTTATTTTTAGCTGGGGAGACCCAGTACTTC. The full variable domain, in which reference TRBV28 and TRBJ2-5 provide the parts outside the CDR3, is DVKVTQSSRYLVKRTGEKVFLECVQDMDHENMFWYRQDPGLGLRLIYFSYDVKMKEKGDIPEGYSVSREKKERFSLILESASTNQTSMYLCASSLFLAGETQYFGPGTRLLVL.

This clone was picked up one time. The V and J genes are TRBV27 and TRBJ1-5, with D unclear. V gave up 4 bases and J gave up 3 bases, with 7 bases separating them. Germline V CDR1 and CDR2: MNHEY, SMNVEV (reference sequence). This CDR3 contains 13 residues. The CDR3 DNA follows: TGTGCCAGCAGTTACAGCATCAATCAGCCCCAGCATTTT. Encoded protein: CASSYSINQPQHF.

The chain joins TRBV7-9 to TRBJ2-1, with a possible D match to TRBD2 (5 bases). The CDR3 is made up of 13 amino acids. V lost 1 base and J lost 8, with 9 bases in between. The germline V gene encodes CDR1 SEHNR and CDR2 FQNEAQ (reference sequence). CDR3 residues: CASSLVAGDEQFF. The CDR3 nucleotides read TGTGCCAGCAGCTTAGTGGCCGGGGATGAGCAGTTCTTC.

The chain couples TRBV2 to TRBJ1-5; maybe TRBD1 (5 bases). V shed 4 bases and J shed 12 bases, with 19 bases lying between them. Germline assignment: CDR1 SNHLY and CDR2 FYNNEI. The CDR3 extends over 14 amino acids. This CDR3 is CASSVPQFSGGQHF. The CDR3 DNA reads TGTGCCAGCAGTGTACCCCAATTCTCGGGGGGCCAGCATTTT.

J is TRBJ2-3 and V is TRBV9, with TRBD2 matching 8 bases. The CDR3 is 16 residues long. V lost 0 bases, J lost 3 bases, and 6 bases stayed unmatched. Germline CDR1 is SGDLS and CDR2 is YYNGEE. The CDR3 coding sequence is TGTGCCAGCAGCGTAGCGGCGGGGGGCTTGACAGATACGCAGTATTTT. Amino acids: CASSVAAGGLTDTQYF.

This clone occurred once. The V gene is TRBV19, the J gene TRBJ2-1; possibly TRBD2 for D (6 bases). The CDR3 runs 14 residues. V was trimmed by 4 bases and J by 4 bases, leaving 11 bases between them. Per germline, CDR1 LNHDA and CDR2 SQIVND (reference sequence). This CDR3 reads CASSTGLRYNEQFF. In DNA form, the CDR3 reads TGTGCCAGTAGTACGGGACTCCGTTACAATGAGCAGTTCTTC.

The J gene is TRBJ2-3, the V gene TRBV2, with 7 bases matching TRBD2. The CDR3 has 14 amino acids. Trimming removed 7 bases from V and 3 bases from J; junction bases left unmatched: 7. Germline V gives CDR1 SNHLY, CDR2 FYNNEI. CDR3 DNA sequence: TGTGCCAGCACCCCCCTAGCGGATACAGATACGCAGTATTTT. Translating gives CASTPLADTDTQYF.

The chain uses TRBV6-5 and TRBJ2-2; 7 nucleotides align to TRBD2. With V trimmed by 5 bases and J by 6 bases, 6 bases remained unmatched. The length of the CDR3 is 14 residues. Looked up from germline, CDR1 is MNHEY and CDR2 is SVGAGI. CDR3 residues: CASSPRGDSGELFF. CDR3 nucleotide sequence: TGTGCCAGCAGTCCCCGGGGGGACTCCGGGGAGCTGTTTTTT.

The rearrangement uses TRBV6-4 and TRBJ2-3; 8 bases fit TRBD2. The junction had 5 bases not matched to a gene; V was cut back by 4 bases and J by 2 bases. Germline lookup yields CDR1 MRHNA and CDR2 SNTAGT. The CDR3 has 15 residues. The CDR3 spells CASSVEAGDTDTQYF. The CDR3 DNA is TGTGCCAGCAGTGTAGAAGCGGGGGACACAGATACGCAGTATTTT.

V is TRBV5-6 and J is TRBJ1-2; weak D call: TRBD1 (6 bases). Germline V gene data show CDR1 as SGHDT and CDR2 as YYEEEE. The V and J ends lost 0 bases and 8 bases respectively, with 17 bases between them. The CDR3 totals 15 residues. CDR3 residues: CASSLADIQGFGYTF. The CDR3 bases are TGTGCCAGCAGCTTGGCGGATATACAGGGATTCGGCTACACCTTC.

On this clone itself: A read error may produce the germline difference seen at one junction end. The gene calls are TRBV10-1 and TRBJ2-1, with a weak D call TRBD1 (5 bases). CDR1 is WNHNN, CDR2 SYGVQD, per germline (reference sequence). The CDR3 covers 13 residues. CDR3 in amino acids: CASSEQTEGAPLF. In DNA form, the CDR3 reads TGCGCCAGCAGTGAGCAGACAGAAGGGGCCCCTCTCTTC.

This clone has only one observation. This chain links TRBV19 with TRBJ2-3; 10 bases are shared with TRBD2. Germline trimming cut 5 bases from V and 8 bases from J; bases unmatched to any gene: 7. The CDR3 runs 14 residues. The V gene's germline CDR1 is LNHDA and CDR2 SQIVND (reference sequence). CDR3 in amino acids: CASSPGTSVFTQYF. CDR3 in DNA: TGTGCCAGTAGTCCCGGGACTAGCGTTTTTACGCAGTATTTT.

The chain uses TRBV28 and TRBJ1-5, with D perhaps TRBD1 (5 bases). The CDR3 covers 14 residues. Trimming took 3 bases from V and 6 from J, leaving 12 bases between them. Looked up from germline, CDR1 is MDHEN and CDR2 is SYDVKM. The CDR3 bases are TGTGCCAGCAGTTTCCCCAGGGAAAGTCAGCCCCAGCATTTT. Its translation: CASSFPRESQPQHF.

The V gene is TRBV6-6, the J gene TRBJ1-2; D might be TRBD1 (5 bases). CDR1 and CDR2 (germline): MNHNY, SVGAGI (reference sequence). CDR3 length: 16 amino acids. With 2 bases removed from V and 4 bases from J, the gap between germline ends came to 17 bases. The CDR3 DNA follows: TGTGCCAGCAGTTACCCGAAGGGGCATGTTGGCTATGGCTACACCTTC. Protein: CASSYPKGHVGYGYTF.

V gene TRBV5-1 combines with J gene TRBJ2-1, with 7 bases matching TRBD1. The CDR3 runs to 14 residues. Germline V gene data show CDR1 as SGHRS and CDR2 as YFSETQ. V gave up 5 bases and J gave up 1 base; unmatched junction bases: 3. DNA of the CDR3: TGCGCCAGCAGGACAGGGTTTTCCTACAATGAGCAGTTCTTC. It translates to CASRTGFSYNEQFF.

The chain links TRBV9 to TRBJ2-7; no clear D. V was trimmed by 4 bases and J by 2 bases, leaving 13 bases between them. The CDR3 is 14 residues long. Germline V gene lookup returns CDR1 SGDLS and CDR2 YYNGEE. CDR3 in amino acids: CASSPRISTYEQYF. In nucleotides, the CDR3 is TGTGCCAGCAGCCCCAGGATATCCACCTACGAGCAGTACTTC.

The chain recombines TRBV28 with TRBJ2-3, with D perhaps matching TRBD2 (6 bases). Germline V gene sequence: CDR1 MDHEN, CDR2 SYDVKM. The CDR3 loop spans 14 amino acids. With 4 bases removed from V and 2 bases from J, the gap between germline ends came to 10 bases. The CDR3 sequence is CASSWDSNTDTQYF. CDR3 nucleotides: TGTGCCAGCAGTTGGGACTCAAACACAGATACGCAGTATTTT. The entire variable domain, with the rest obtained from reference TRBV28 and TRBJ2-3, is as follows: DVKVTQSSRYLVKRTGEKVFLECVQDMDHENMFWYRQDPGLGLRLIYFSYDVKMKEKGDIPEGYSVSREKKERFSLILESASTNQTSMYLCASSWDSNTDTQYFGPGTRLTVL.